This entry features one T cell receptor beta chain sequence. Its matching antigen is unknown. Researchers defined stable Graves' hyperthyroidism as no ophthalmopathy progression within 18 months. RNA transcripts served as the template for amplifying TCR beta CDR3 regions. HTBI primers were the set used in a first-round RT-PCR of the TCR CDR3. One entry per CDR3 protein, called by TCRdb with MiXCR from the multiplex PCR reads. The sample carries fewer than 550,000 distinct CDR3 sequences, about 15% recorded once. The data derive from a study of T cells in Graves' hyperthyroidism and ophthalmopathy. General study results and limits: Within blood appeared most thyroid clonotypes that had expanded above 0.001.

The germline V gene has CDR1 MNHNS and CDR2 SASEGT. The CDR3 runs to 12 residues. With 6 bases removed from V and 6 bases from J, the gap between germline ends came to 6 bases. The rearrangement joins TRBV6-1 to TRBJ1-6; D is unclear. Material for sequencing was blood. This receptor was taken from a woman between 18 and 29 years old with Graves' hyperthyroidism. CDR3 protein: CASSTTNSPLHF. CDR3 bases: TGTGCCAGCAGCACTACTAATTCACCCCTCCACTTT.